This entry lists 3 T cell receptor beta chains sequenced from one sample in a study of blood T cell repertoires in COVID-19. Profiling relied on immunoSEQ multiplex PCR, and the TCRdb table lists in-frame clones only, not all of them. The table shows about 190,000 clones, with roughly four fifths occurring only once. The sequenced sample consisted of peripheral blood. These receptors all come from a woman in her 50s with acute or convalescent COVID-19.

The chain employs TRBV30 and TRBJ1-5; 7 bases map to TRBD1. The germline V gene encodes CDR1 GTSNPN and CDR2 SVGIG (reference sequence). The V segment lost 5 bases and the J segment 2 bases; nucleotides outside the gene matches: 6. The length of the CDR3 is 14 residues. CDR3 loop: CAWGAGQGNQPQHF. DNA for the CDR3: TGTGCCTGGGGGGCCGGACAGGGCAATCAGCCCCAGCATTTT.

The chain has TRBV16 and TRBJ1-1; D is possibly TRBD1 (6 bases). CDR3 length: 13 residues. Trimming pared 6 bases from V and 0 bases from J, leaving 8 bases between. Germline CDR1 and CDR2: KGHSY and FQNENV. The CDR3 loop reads CASSTGLNTEAFF. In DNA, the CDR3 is TGTGCCAGCAGTACAGGGTTGAACACTGAAGCTTTCTTT.

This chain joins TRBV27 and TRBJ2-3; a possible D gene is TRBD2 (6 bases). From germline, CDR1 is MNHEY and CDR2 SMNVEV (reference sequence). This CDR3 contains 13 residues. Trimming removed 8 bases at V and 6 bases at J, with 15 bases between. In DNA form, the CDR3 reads TGTGCCAGCCGACTAGTTCCCCAGGATACGCAGTATTTT. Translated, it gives CASRLVPQDTQYF.